These 16 T cell receptor beta chains originate from one sample sequenced in a study of neurological immune-mediated disorders. The time point denotes: longitudinal time-point 1 (baseline). TCRdb used MiXCR to reprocess the 5' RACE reads, holding one entry per CDR3 protein. The table lists some 77,000 distinct CDR3 sequences, roughly 15% of them singletons, with 3.5% to 5.5% in the top ten. The sequencing input was PBMCs. All receptors derive from a female donor with HTLV-1-associated myelopathy (HAM/TSP).

About this clonotype itself: A read error is possible here, since a much larger clone lies one base away. V usage is TRBV12-3 or TRBV12-4 and J usage is TRBJ1-5, with D uncertain. The DNA end is a closer match to TRBJ2-3, so the J assignment may be wrong. This CDR3 has 15 residues. The DNA of the CDR3 is TGTGCCAGCAAATTAGACGGAAATAGCAATCAGCCCCAGTATTTT. It encodes CASKLDGNSNQPQYF.

This clonotype was found many times. The chain has TRBV5-1 and TRBJ1-3; D remains ambiguous. V lost 0 bases, J lost 1 base, and 8 bases lay in between. Looked up from germline, CDR1 is SGHRS and CDR2 is YFSETQ. The CDR3 consists of 15 residues. The CDR3 coding sequence is TGCGCCAGCAGCTTGGATGGAGCGTCTGGAAACACCATATATTTT. Translation: CASSLDGASGNTIYF.

This clonotype was recorded at least ten times. V is TRBV5-5 and J is TRBJ2-1; D is perhaps TRBD1 (5 bases). The length of the CDR3 is 14 residues. Trimming took 0 bases from V and 4 from J, leaving 8 bases between them. Germline V gives CDR1 SGHKS, CDR2 YYEKEE (reference sequence). The CDR3, as DNA: TGTGCCAGCAGCTTGGCGACAGTATACAATGAGCAGTTCTTC. This codes for CASSLATVYNEQFF.

This clonotype was counted ten times or more. This chain uses TRBV6-5 with TRBJ2-7; D is perhaps TRBD1 (6 bases). CDR3 length: 15 amino acids. V was trimmed by 2 bases and J by 3 bases, leaving 14 bases between them. Germline V CDR1 and CDR2: MNHEY, SVGAGI. DNA for the CDR3: TGTGCCAGCAGTTACACCTTAACAGGGAACTACGAGCAGTACTTC. Translation: CASSYTLTGNYEQYF.

This clonotype was picked up many times. The chain has TRBV6-6 and TRBJ1-2; tentatively, D is TRBD1 (5 bases). The CDR3 runs to 13 residues. With 4 bases removed from V and 5 bases from J, the gap between germline ends came to 11 bases. Germline loops: CDR1 MNHNY, CDR2 SVGAGI (reference sequence). The DNA of the CDR3 is TGTGCCAGCAGTTTGTCACGGGGGTATGGCTACACCTTC. Its protein product is CASSLSRGYGYTF.

This clonotype has a count of ten or more. This chain joins TRBV5-1 and TRBJ2-3; D ambiguous. The CDR3 loop spans 14 amino acids. In germline, CDR1 is SGHRS, CDR2 YFSETQ. V was pared by 1 base and J by 2 bases, with 8 bases between. CDR3 coding DNA: TGCGCCAGCAGCTTGATCGGAAACACAGATACGCAGTATTTT. Its protein product is CASSLIGNTDTQYF. The complete variable domain, with remaining parts taken from reference TRBV5-1 and TRBJ2-3, reads KAGVTQTPRYLIKTRGQQVTLSCSPISGHRSVSWYQQTPGQGLQFLFEYFSETQRNKGNFPGRFSGRQFSNSRSEMNVSTLELGDSALYLCASSLIGNTDTQYFGPGTRLTVL.

This clonotype appeared many times. At one end the junction does not follow the germline gene, possibly because of a read error. The J gene is TRBJ2-5, the V gene TRBV15; 11 positions match TRBD2. The V gene's germline CDR1 is LNHNV and CDR2 YYDKDF (reference sequence). The CDR3 is 15 residues long. The CDR3 DNA reads as TGTGCTACCAGCAGAGGACTAGCGGGTTTAGAGACCCAGTACTTC. Translation gives CATSRGLAGLETQYF.

The J gene is TRBJ2-3, the V gene TRBV2; TRBD1 matches at 8 bases. The CDR3 runs 17 residues. Germline values: CDR1 SNHLY, CDR2 FYNNEI. Trimming at V came to 4 bases and at J to 4 bases, leaving 13 bases not matched to a gene. The CDR3 is CASSVGSVLTGADTQYF. DNA of the CDR3: TGTGCCAGCAGTGTCGGCTCGGTATTGACAGGGGCAGATACGCAGTATTTT.

J is TRBJ2-7 and V is TRBV2, with 7 bases aligning to TRBD1. J lost 0 bases, V lost 8 bases, and 4 bases had no gene match. Germline V gives CDR1 SNHLY, CDR2 FYNNEI. This CDR3 region has 13 residues. The CDR3 reads CASEGTVSYEQYF. In DNA, the CDR3 is TGTGCCAGCGAAGGGACAGTCTCCTACGAGCAGTACTTC.

This clonotype was recorded at least ten times. The CDR3 DNA reads TGCAGTGCTAGAGAACAGGGGAATATTTACGCCTATGGCTACACCTTC. This translates into CSAREQGNIYAYGYTF. This chain joins TRBV20-1 and TRBJ1-2, with 7 bases fitting TRBD1. In germline, CDR1 is DFQATT, CDR2 SNEGSKA (reference sequence). With 0 bases clipped from V and 4 bases from J, the junction kept 11 bases outside the gene matches. The CDR3 contains 16 residues.

By its share, this clonotype is medium-sized. The rearrangement links TRBV24-1 to TRBJ2-2; 7 bases agree with TRBD2. J was trimmed by 1 base and V by 5 bases; bases with no gene match: 6. In germline, CDR1 is KGHDR, CDR2 SFDVKD. The CDR3 loop spans 16 amino acids. CDR3 residues: CATSVNERGNTGELFF. The DNA for the CDR3 is TGTGCCACCAGTGTAAACGAGCGGGGGAACACCGGGGAGCTGTTTTTT.

Many counts were recorded for this clonotype. The rearrangement uses TRBV5-1 and TRBJ1-1, with unresolved D. Germline CDR1 is SGHRS and CDR2 is YFSETQ. The ends were cut back, 4 bases at V and 4 bases at J, with 11 bases in the middle. This CDR3 contains 13 residues. In DNA, the CDR3 is TGCGCCAGCAGCCTTCCTGATGGCACTGAAGCTTTCTTT. Its translation is CASSLPDGTEAFF.

This clonotype was found many times. This chain uses TRBV10-3 with TRBJ2-7; TRBD1 or TRBD2 may be the D gene (5 bases each). This CDR3 is built from 15 residues. Germline V CDR1 and CDR2: ENHRY, SYGVKD. Between the trimmed V and J ends, which lost 9 bases and 0 bases, there was a span of 18 bases. The CDR3 is CAISQGTSTSYEQYF. The CDR3 DNA sequence: TGTGCCATTTCACAAGGGACGAGCACCTCCTACGAGCAGTACTTC.

This clonotype was observed at least ten times. V is TRBV5-1 and J is TRBJ2-2; 7 bases line up with TRBD1. The J segment lost 2 bases and the V segment lost 7 bases, leaving 5 bases of the junction unmatched. Germline V gene data show CDR1 as SGHRS and CDR2 as YFSETQ. The CDR3 covers 14 residues. In nucleotides, the CDR3 is TGCGCCAGCTGGAGAGGGGGCAACACCGGGGAGCTGTTTTTT. Translation gives CASWRGGNTGELFF.

At least ten counts were recorded for this clonotype. The chain couples TRBV7-9 to TRBJ2-7; 9 bases are a match to TRBD1. Trimming removed 1 base from V and 1 base from J; junction bases left unmatched: 2. Per germline, CDR1 SEHNR and CDR2 FQNEAQ (reference sequence). CDR3 size: 15 residues. The CDR3, as DNA: TGTGCCAGCAGCTTAGGACAGGGGGTTTCCTACGAGCAGTACTTC. Encoded protein: CASSLGQGVSYEQYF.

Many counts were recorded for this clonotype. The chain uses TRBV5-1 and TRBJ2-1; a possible D gene is TRBD1 (5 bases). The CDR3 is 17 residues long. V lost 5 bases, J lost 4 bases, and 22 bases lay in between. Germline CDR1 and CDR2: SGHRS and YFSETQ. The CDR3 region is CASRGVGKDKTYNEQFF. Here the CDR3 DNA reads TGCGCCAGCAGAGGCGTTGGAAAGGACAAGACTTACAATGAGCAGTTCTTC.